The sequence of this TCR beta chain was determined in a study of tumor-infiltrating lymphocytes in primary liver carcinoma. About the research overall: Through surgical resection, the patients' primary liver carcinoma was treated. Tumor lesions were T1-T3 N0M0 and spanned roughly 4 to 11 cm. Yields of productive TCRbeta reads ranged from roughly 3.5 to 7.5 million per sample and were similar across tissue types.

Study results and caveats: The difference in top-250-clone fraction between tumors and blood was significant, favoring tumors (p = 0.039).

A note on this clonotype: Its specificity is not known.

The blood RNA (from unsorted whole blood) was obtained, and germline DNA was also extracted. The investigators made TCR beta cDNA from roughly 0.45 ug total RNA, using a constant-region primer. Three rounds of nested multiplex PCR with slightly modified ARM-PCR produced TCR beta libraries. It was with TRBV1-TRBV30 forward primers and a C-beta reverse primer that the first two PCR rounds were run, at roughly 10 cycles each. TCRdb independently ran MiXCR on the multiplex PCR reads; one entry per CDR3 protein. The profile shows 180,000 or so distinct CDR3 sequences, less than 65% of them singletons. CDR1 is KGHDR and CDR2 is SFDVKD in the germline V gene. The CDR3 has 14 amino acids. V lost 1 base and J 1 base, leaving 6 bases between the germline ends.

The specimen sequenced was peripheral blood. This sequence originates from a man aged 35 to 55 with primary liver carcinoma and hepatitis B virus infection. This chain joins TRBV24-1 and TRBJ2-5; D is unclear. DNA of the CDR3: TGTGCCACCAGTGATTTAGTTAGCCAAGAGACCCAGTACTTC. Translated, it gives CATSDLVSQETQYF.